This T cell receptor (beta chain) is drawn from a study of neurological immune-mediated disorders. Study observations and caveats: HTLV-1-associated myelopathy had the most TCR clonal expansion, and multiple sclerosis had the least, less than healthy controls. CDR3 amino acid sequences found in expanded clones were never shared across subjects, suggesting private repertoires in all groups.

This clonotype was picked up many times. What it recognizes is unknown. Sorted libraries were derived from 800,000 to 1,000,000 CD4+ or CD8+ T cells. CDR3 length equals 15 residues. The V gene's germline CDR1 is SGHNT and CDR2 YENEEA. V was clipped by 5 bases and J by 7 bases, with 17 bases between them. The cDNA was generated by 5'RACE with 10-nucleotide random UMIs. TCRdb re-called the 5' RACE reads with MiXCR, one entry per CDR3 protein. The sample comprises about 37,000 distinct CDR3 sequences, more than 9% of which are singletons, and 3% to 4% rests with the top ten. The V gene is TRBV11-3, the J gene TRBJ1-4; D may be TRBD1 (6 bases). Sequenced input: CD4+ T cells from blood. The source is a woman aged 25 to 39 with HTLV-1-associated myelopathy (HAM/TSP). The CDR3 DNA is TGTGCCAGCAGCCCTGTAAGGGGGACAATTGAAAAACTGTTTTTT. Translated: CASSPVRGTIEKLFF. The whole variable domain, filled in from reference TRBV11-3 and TRBJ1-4, reads EAGVVQSPRYKIIEKKQPVAFWCNPISGHNTLYWYLQNLGQGPELLIRYENEEAVDDSQLPKDRFSAERLKGVDSTLKIQPAELGDSAVYLCASSPVRGTIEKLFFGSGTQLSVL.